A selection of T cell receptor beta chains follows, all from one sample in a study of neoadjuvant anti-PD-1 for oral cavity cancer. Clones were sequenced by immunoSEQ multiplex PCR, and TCRdb holds only the in-frame ones, with some missing. The sample holds approximately 10,000 clones, roughly 64% seen once. The specimen was PBMCs, collected after nivolumab (anti-PD-1) treatment. The receptor set was obtained from a person aged 35-79 years with oral cavity squamous cell carcinoma. The CDR3 runs from the conserved cysteine through the conserved F or W. The D gene is left open where the match is weak. A clone size is listed for some rows: how often the clone was seen (once, few, many), or a class if it is expanded.

V gene,J gene,clone size,D gene,CDR3 protein,CDR3 DNA
TRBV21-1,TRBJ1-2,-,-,CASSKEGRGGYTF,TGTGCCAGCAGCAAAGAAGGCCGAGGCGGCTACACCTTC
TRBV7-7,TRBJ2-1,-,-,CASSLMRSSNNEQFF,TGTGCTAGCAGCTTAATGAGGTCATCAAACAATGAGCAGTTCTTC
TRBV19,TRBJ1-6,-,-,CASSIIRDGSPLHF,TGTGCCAGTAGTATAATCCGGGACGGATCACCCCTCCACTTT
TRBV28,TRBJ1-5,-,-,CASSPGNQPQHF,TGTGCCAGCAGCCCTGGGAATCAGCCCCAGCATTTT
TRBV6-4,TRBJ2-3,-,-,CATPPRDSTDTQYF,TGTGCCACACCACCGAGGGACAGCACAGATACGCAGTATTTT
TRBV30,TRBJ1-5,-,-,CAWSVSDSLNQPQHF,TGTGCCTGGAGTGTAAGCGACAGCCTTAATCAGCCCCAGCATTTT
TRBV19,TRBJ1-1,-,-,CASSTPGAGGTEAFF,TGTGCCAGTAGTACCCCCGGCGCCGGGGGCACTGAAGCTTTCTTT
TRBV10-1,TRBJ2-2,once,-,CASGTSGNTGELFF,TGCGCCAGCGGGACCTCGGGCAACACCGGGGAGCTGTTTTTT
TRBV19,TRBJ1-5,-,TRBD1,CATRDRVGNQPQHF,TGTGCCACCCGAGACAGGGTGGGCAATCAGCCCCAGCATTTT
TRBV5-1,TRBJ2-1,few,-,CASQDSLTYNEQFF,TGCGCCAGCCAGGACTCTTTAACCTACAATGAGCAGTTCTTC
TRBV5-5,TRBJ1-2,few,TRBD1,CASSLGRGAYGYTF,TGTGCCAGCAGCTTAGGCAGGGGGGCCTATGGCTACACCTTC
TRBV13,TRBJ1-6,-,TRBD1,CASSSYGTGLNSPLHF,TGTGCCAGCAGCTCTTACGGGACAGGGCTTAATTCACCCCTCCACTTT
TRBV6-1,TRBJ2-7,-,-,CASSLYEQYF,TGTGCCAGCAGCCTCTACGAGCAGTACTTC
TRBV5-4,TRBJ2-1,few,TRBD2,CATSPGGSNEQFF,TGTGCCACCTCGCCCGGCGGGAGCAATGAGCAGTTCTTC
TRBV28,TRBJ1-1,few,-,CASSFRRGEAFF,TGTGCCAGCAGTTTTCGGAGAGGTGAAGCTTTCTTT
TRBV10-3,TRBJ2-1,-,TRBD2,CAISDPLAGGRRDEQFF,TGTGCCATCAGTGACCCACTAGCGGGGGGACGACGGGATGAGCAGTTCTTC
TRBV7-6,TRBJ1-1,few,-,CASSLGVGAEAFF,TGTGCCAGCAGCCTAGGGGTGGGCGCTGAAGCTTTCTTT
TRBV7-9,TRBJ1-1,-,TRBD1,CASSLYIGQGYCEAFF,TGTGCCAGCAGCCTGTATATAGGACAGGGGTATTGCGAAGCTTTCTTT
TRBV11-2,TRBJ1-1,-,-,CASSLAYRVGDTEAFF,TGTGCCAGCAGCTTAGCTTACAGGGTCGGAGACACTGAAGCTTTCTTT
TRBV19,TRBJ2-7,-,-,CASASGRFGREQYF,TGTGCCAGTGCCTCTGGAAGGTTTGGTCGTGAGCAGTACTTC
TRBV4-2,TRBJ2-1,few,TRBD2,CASSQERGLAGPFGEQFF,TGTGCCAGCAGCCAAGAGAGGGGTCTAGCGGGGCCCTTCGGTGAGCAGTTCTTC
TRBV7-6,TRBJ1-1,-,-,CASSMGPGVGAFF,TGTGCCAGCAGCATGGGACCAGGGGTTGGAGCTTTCTTT
TRBV5-1,TRBJ1-4,-,-,CASRPSGLTLRGEKLFF,TGCGCCAGCAGGCCCAGCGGTCTGACCCTCCGTGGTGAAAAACTGTTTTTT
TRBV5-4,TRBJ2-1,-,TRBD2,CASSSGLAGSSYNEQFF,TGTGCCAGCAGCTCGGGACTAGCGGGGAGCTCCTACAATGAGCAGTTCTTC
TRBV6-1,TRBJ2-1,-,TRBD2,CALRSSGSYNEQFF,TGTGCCTTACGCTCTAGCGGGAGCTACAATGAGCAGTTCTTC
TRBV10-1,TRBJ1-2,-,-,CASSESGGRGYTF,TGCGCCAGCAGTGAGTCAGGCGGGAGAGGCTACACCTTC
TRBV6-1,TRBJ1-1,-,-,CASMAGRQTEAFF,TGTGCCAGCATGGCAGGGAGGCAAACTGAAGCTTTCTTT
TRBV7-9,TRBJ2-1,-,TRBD2,CASSLVSGRAYNEQFF,TGTGCCAGCAGCTTAGTAAGCGGGAGGGCCTACAATGAGCAGTTCTTC
TRBV15,TRBJ1-1,-,-,CATSRDRSAGNTEAFF,TGTGCCACCAGCAGAGATAGGTCCGCGGGTAACACTGAAGCTTTCTTT
TRBV7-9,TRBJ1-1,-,-,CASSPGVGPGPEAFF,TGTGCCAGCAGCCCCGGGGTGGGCCCCGGCCCTGAAGCTTTCTTT
TRBV14,TRBJ2-3,-,TRBD1,CASSPPGQGGNTQYF,TGTGCCAGCAGCCCTCCGGGACAGGGGGGGAATACGCAGTATTTT
TRBV7-8,TRBJ2-3,-,TRBD1,CASSPPPGQGLDTQYF,TGTGCCAGCAGCCCCCCGCCGGGACAGGGGTTAGATACGCAGTATTTT
TRBV10-2,TRBJ1-5,-,-,CASSRLGEDQPQHF,TGCGCCAGCAGCCGCCTGGGGGAGGATCAGCCCCAGCATTTT
TRBV6-6,TRBJ2-7,-,-,CASSAEGLGQYF,TGTGCCAGCAGCGCCGAGGGGTTGGGGCAGTACTTC
TRBV29-1,TRBJ2-7,-,TRBD2,CSVDASGSDEQYF,TGCAGCGTTGATGCTAGCGGGTCTGACGAGCAGTACTTC
TRBV2,TRBJ2-3,-,-,CASSVYSGDTQYF,TGTGCCAGCAGTGTATACAGTGGGGACACGCAGTATTTT
TRBV5-1,TRBJ1-1,few,-,CASSFLGGAEAFF,TGCGCCAGCAGCTTCTTGGGAGGCGCTGAAGCTTTCTTT
TRBV6-1,TRBJ1-6,-,TRBD1,CASTRTGGGGALHF,TGTGCCAGCACTAGGACAGGGGGCGGTGGAGCCCTCCACTTT
TRBV5-6,TRBJ1-2,-,-,CASSPGTYGYTF,TGTGCCAGCAGTCCGGGGACTTATGGCTACACCTTC
TRBV27,TRBJ1-2,-,TRBD1,CASSLRWQGAGYTF,TGTGCCAGCAGTTTAAGATGGCAGGGGGCAGGCTACACCTTC
TRBV11-2,TRBJ1-6,few,-,CASRRRTSKGSPLHF,TGTGCCAGCAGGCGAAGGACCTCCAAGGGTTCACCCCTCCACTTT
TRBV2,TRBJ1-5,few,TRBD1,CASNRDSSFNQPQHF,TGTGCCAGCAATCGGGACAGTAGTTTCAATCAGCCCCAGCATTTT
TRBV7-9,TRBJ1-1,once,-,CAISNPNTEAFF,TGTGCCATTTCGAATCCGAACACTGAAGCTTTCTTT
TRBV5-5,TRBJ1-5,-,TRBD1,CASSLSGTGLQPQHF,TGTGCCAGCAGCTTGTCCGGGACAGGGCTTCAGCCCCAGCATTTT
TRBV29-1,TRBJ2-7,-,-,CSAIYREGVEQYF,TGCAGCGCTATCTACCGGGAAGGCGTCGAGCAGTACTTC
TRBV5-1,TRBJ2-3,-,TRBD2,CASSLAGTSGVAGATQYF,TGCGCCAGCAGCTTGGCTGGGACTAGCGGTGTAGCGGGTGCTACGCAGTATTTT
TRBV10-2,TRBJ1-2,-,-,CASSESKGYGYTF,TGCGCCAGCAGTGAGTCGAAAGGCTATGGCTACACCTTC